This T cell receptor beta chain stems from a study of read filtering for tumor transcriptome and immune sequencing. The study's findings and limits: This fraction held mixed bone marrow immune cells after CD138-negative sorting. IR-seq and RNA-seq agreed better without single-read clonotypes. Roughly 82% of IR-seq clonotypes had a single read, yet these held approximately 4% of reads. IR-seq captured clonotypes deeper and more reliably than RNA-seq.

The CDR3 loop spans 14 amino acids. Germline CDR1 is MDHEN and CDR2 is SYDVKM. From roughly 390 ng of RNA, a library with molecular barcoded alpha/delta and beta/gamma adaptors was made. Via MiXCR, TCRdb re-called the reads, giving one row per CDR3 protein. The sample has 46,000 or so distinct CDR3 sequences, roughly a fifth seen once. In regard to this clonotype: The antigen remains unidentified. A single base separates this from a much larger clone, so it may be a read error.

What was sequenced was a population of CD138-negative cells sorted from bone marrow. This chain joins TRBV28 and TRBJ2-4, with 8 positions matching TRBD1. The origin of this receptor is a donor aged 40 or over with multiple myeloma. Here the CDR3 reads CASSPGGAKDIQYF. The CDR3 DNA reads TGTGCCAGCAGCCCAGGGGGCGCCAAAGACATTCAGTACTTC.